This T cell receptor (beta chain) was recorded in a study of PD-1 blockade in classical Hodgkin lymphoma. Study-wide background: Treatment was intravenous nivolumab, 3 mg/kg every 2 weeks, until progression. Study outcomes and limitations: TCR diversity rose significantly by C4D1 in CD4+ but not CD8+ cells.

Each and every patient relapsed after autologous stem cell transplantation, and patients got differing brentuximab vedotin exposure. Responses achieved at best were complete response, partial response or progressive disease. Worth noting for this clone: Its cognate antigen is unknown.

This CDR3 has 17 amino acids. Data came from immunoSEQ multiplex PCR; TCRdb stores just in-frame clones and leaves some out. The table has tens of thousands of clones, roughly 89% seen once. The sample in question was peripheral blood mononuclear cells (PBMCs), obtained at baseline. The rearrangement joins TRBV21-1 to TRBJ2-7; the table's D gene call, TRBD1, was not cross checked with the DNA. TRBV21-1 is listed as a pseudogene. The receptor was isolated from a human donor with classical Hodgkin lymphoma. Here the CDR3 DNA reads TGTGCCAGCAGCAAAGAGTGGAGGGGACAGGGGAGCGACGAGCAGTACTTC. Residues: CASSKEWRGQGSDEQYF.